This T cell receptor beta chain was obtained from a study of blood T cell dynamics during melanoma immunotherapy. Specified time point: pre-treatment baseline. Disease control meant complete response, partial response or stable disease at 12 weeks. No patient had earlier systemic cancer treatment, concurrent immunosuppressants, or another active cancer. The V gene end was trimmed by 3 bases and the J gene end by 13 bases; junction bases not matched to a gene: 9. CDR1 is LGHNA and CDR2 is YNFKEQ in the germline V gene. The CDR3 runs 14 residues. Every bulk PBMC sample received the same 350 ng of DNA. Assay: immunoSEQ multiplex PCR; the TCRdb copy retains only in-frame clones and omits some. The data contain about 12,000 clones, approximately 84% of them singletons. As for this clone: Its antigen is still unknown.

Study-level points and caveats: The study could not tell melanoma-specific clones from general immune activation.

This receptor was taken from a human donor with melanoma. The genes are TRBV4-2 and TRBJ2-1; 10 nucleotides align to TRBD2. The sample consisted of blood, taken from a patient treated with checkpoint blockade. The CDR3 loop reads CASSQGLARPLQFF. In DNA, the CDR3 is TGTGCCAGCAGCCAGGGACTAGCGCGGCCTCTTCAGTTCTTC.